What follows is one TCR beta chain and its context. The CDR3 sequence is 15 residues long. CDR1 and CDR2 from the germline V gene are MDHEN and SYDVKM. The V and J ends lost 4 bases and 6 bases, in that order; junction bases with no gene match: 7. This sample is part of a study of OX40 agonist ivuxolimab in advanced cancers. Only in-frame clones appear in the TCRdb table, and some are missing; sequencing was by immunoSEQ multiplex PCR. The sample holds over 80,000 clones, about 86% seen once. Sample: CD4+ or CD8+ T cells sorted from blood, taken in a trial of the OX40 agonist ivuxolimab. The chain employs TRBV28 and TRBJ2-1; 9 nucleotides agree with TRBD1. This clonotype was sampled from an adult with an advanced solid tumor such as melanoma, head and neck, liver or kidney cancer. DNA for the CDR3: TGTGCCAGCAGTTCTTCAGGACAGGGGAGCAATGAGCAGTTCTTC. Protein product: CASSSSGQGSNEQFF.